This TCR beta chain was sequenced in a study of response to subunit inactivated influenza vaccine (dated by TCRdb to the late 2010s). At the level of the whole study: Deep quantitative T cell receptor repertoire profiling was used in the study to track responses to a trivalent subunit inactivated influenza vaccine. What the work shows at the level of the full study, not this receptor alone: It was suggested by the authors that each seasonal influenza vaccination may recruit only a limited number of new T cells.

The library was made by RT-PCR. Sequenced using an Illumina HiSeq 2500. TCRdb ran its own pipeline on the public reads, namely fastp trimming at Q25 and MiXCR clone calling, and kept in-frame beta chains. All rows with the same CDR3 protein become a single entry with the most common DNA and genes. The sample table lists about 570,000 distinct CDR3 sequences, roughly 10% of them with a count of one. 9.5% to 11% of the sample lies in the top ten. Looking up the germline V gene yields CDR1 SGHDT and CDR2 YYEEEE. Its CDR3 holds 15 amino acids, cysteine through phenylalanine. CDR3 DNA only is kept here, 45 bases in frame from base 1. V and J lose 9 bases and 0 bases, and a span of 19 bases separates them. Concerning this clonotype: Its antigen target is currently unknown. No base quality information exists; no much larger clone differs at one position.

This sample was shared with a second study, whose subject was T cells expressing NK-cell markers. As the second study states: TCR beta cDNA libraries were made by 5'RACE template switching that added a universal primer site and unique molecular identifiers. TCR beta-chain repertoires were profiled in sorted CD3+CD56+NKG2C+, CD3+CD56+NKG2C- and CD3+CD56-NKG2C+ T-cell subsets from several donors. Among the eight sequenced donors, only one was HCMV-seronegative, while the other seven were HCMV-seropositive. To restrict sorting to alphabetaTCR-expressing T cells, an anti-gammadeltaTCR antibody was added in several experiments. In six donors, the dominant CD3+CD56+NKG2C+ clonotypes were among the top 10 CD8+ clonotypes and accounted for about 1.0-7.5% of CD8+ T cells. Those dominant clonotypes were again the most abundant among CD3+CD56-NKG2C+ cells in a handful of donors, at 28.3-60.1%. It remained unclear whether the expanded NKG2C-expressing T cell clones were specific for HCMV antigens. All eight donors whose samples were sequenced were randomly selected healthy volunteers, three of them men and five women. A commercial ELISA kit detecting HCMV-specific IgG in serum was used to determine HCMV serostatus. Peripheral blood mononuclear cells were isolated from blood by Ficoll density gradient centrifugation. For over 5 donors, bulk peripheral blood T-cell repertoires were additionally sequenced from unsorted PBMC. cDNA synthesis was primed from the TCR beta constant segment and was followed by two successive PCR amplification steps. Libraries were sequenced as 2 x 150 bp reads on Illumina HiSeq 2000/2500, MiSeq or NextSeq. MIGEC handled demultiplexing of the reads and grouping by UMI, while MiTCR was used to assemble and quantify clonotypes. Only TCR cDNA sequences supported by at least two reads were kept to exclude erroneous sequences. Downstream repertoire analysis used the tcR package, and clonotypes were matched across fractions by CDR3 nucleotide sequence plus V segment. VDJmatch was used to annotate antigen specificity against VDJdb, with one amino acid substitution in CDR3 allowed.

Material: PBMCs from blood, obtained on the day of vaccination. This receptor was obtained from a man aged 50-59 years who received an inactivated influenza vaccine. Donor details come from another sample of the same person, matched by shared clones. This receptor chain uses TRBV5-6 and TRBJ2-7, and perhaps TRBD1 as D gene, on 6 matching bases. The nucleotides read TGTGCCAACACCCCGAGGGGACATATCTCCTACGAGCAGTACTTC. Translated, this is CANTPRGHISYEQYF.